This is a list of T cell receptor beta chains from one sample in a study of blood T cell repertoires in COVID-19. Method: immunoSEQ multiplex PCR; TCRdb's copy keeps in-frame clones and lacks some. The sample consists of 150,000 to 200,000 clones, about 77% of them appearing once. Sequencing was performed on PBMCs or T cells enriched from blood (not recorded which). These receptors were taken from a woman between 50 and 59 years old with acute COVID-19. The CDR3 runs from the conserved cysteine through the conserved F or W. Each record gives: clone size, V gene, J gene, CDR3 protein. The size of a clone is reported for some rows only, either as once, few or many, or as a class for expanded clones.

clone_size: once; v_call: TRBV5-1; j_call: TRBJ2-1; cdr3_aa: CASSAQLATRNEQFF
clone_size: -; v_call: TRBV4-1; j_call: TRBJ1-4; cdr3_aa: CASSPGQANEKLFF
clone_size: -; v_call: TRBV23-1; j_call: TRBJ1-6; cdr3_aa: CASSQSPLASPLHF
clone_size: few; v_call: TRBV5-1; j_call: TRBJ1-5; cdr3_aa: CASSQTFPGQNPNNQPQHF
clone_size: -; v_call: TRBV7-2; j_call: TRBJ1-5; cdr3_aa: CASSLEARQPQHF
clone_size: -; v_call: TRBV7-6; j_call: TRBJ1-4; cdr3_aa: CASSFGQGNEKLFF
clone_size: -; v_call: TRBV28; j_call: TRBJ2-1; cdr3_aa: CASSPHGTSRGNEQFF
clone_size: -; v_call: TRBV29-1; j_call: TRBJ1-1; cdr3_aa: CSLLSGVRGEAFF
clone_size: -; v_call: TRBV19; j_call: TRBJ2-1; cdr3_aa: CASSMRLADRQFF
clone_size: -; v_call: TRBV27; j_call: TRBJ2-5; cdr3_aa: CASSLSMLAQETQYF
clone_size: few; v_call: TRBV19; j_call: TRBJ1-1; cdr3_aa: CASTHMPGQRPEAFF
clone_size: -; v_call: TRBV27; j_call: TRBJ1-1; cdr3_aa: CASRPGGLRTTEAFF
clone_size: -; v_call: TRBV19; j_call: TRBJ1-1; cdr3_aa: CASSRQGNTEAFF
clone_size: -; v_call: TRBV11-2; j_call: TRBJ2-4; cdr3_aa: CASSGGGTGGMAKNIQYF
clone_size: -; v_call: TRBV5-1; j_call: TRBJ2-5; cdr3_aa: CASPQRDRGLKTQYF
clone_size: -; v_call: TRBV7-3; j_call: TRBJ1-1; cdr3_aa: CASSSGMNTEAFF
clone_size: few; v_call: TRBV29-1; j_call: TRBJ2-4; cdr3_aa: CSVEDWGGTKNIQYF
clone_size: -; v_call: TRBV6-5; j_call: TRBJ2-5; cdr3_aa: CASRRGQGGETQYF
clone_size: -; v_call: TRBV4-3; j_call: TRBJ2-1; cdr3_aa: CASSQTSGGAYNEQFF
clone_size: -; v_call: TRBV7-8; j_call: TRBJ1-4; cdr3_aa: CASSFRGSEKLFF
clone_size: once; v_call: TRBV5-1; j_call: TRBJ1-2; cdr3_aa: CASSIDRDGYTF
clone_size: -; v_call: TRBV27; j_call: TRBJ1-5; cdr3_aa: CASSPLPVQPQHF
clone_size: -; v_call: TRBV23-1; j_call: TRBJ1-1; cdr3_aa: CAHDPLPGTGGYTEAFF
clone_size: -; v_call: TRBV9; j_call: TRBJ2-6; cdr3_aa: CASSPPGTGSGANVLTF
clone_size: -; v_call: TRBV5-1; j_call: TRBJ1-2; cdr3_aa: CASRIWTGGDYGYTF
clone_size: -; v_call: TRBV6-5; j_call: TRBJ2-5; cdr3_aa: CASSYSRGQETQYF
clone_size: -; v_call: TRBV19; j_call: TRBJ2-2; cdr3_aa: CASSTTATGELFF
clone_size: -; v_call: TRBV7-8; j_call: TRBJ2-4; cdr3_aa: CASSLVRHIQYF
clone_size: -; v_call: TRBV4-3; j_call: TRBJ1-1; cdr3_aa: CASSREGGQFTEAFF
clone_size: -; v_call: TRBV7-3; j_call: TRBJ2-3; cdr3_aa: CASSPGQSTDTQYF
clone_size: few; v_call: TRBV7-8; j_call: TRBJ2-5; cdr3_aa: CASSFRGGHAVPQQETQYF
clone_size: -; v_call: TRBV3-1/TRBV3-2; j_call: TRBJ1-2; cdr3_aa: CASSQDRNNYGYTF
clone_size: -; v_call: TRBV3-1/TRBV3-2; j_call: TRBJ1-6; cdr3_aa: CASSQGTGNSPLHF
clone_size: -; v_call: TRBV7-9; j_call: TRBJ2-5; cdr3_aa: CASSLQTGGLETQYF
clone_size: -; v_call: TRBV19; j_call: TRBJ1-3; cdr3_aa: CASREQGSGNTIYF
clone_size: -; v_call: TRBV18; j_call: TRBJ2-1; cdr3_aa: CASSPTEGLGPNEQFF
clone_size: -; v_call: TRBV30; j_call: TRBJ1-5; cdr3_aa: CAWRQGQGNQPQHF
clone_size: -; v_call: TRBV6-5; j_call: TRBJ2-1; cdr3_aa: CASSYSLLNEQFF
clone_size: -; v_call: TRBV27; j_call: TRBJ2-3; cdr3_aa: CASLGPGQGGDTQYF
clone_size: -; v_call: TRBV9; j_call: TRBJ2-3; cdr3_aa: CASSAGTSGGASTDTQYF
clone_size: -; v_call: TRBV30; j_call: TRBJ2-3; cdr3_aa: CAWEVADTQYF
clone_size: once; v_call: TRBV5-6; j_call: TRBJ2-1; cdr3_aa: CASSPTGVHFDGQFF
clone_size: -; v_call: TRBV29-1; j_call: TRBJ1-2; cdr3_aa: CSAGGQGYGYTF
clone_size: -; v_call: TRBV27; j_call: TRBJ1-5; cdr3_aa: CASSSLAYPYQHF
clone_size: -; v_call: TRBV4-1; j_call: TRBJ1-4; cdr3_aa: CASSQAQGRGTNEKLFF
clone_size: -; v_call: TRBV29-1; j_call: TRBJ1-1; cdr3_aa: CSVRAEIYTEAFF
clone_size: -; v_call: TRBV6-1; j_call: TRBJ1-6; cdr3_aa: CASSEASYSNSPLHF
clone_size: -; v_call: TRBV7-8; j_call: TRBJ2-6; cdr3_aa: CASSWRDRGLGANVLTF
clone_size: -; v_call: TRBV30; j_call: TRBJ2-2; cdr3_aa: CAWSWHTGELFF
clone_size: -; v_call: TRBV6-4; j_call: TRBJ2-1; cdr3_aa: CASSGTSRSSYNEQFF
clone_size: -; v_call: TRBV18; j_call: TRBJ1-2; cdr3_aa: CASSPDRGDGYTF
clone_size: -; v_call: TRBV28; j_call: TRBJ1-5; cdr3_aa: CASSLLNRNQPQHF
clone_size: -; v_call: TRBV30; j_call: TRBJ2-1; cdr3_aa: CAWSVISPSGEQFF
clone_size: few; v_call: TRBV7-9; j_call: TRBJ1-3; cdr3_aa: CASSTHRGNTIYF
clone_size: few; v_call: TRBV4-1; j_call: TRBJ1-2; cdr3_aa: CASSLDRGLGANYGYTF